These 22 T cell receptor beta chains originate from one sample sequenced in a study of shared clonotypes between healthy human individuals. Assay: immunoSEQ multiplex PCR; the TCRdb copy retains only in-frame clones and omits some. Of about 2 million clones listed, roughly 95% are singletons. In the naive CD8 group, cells lacked CD45RO and were positively selected for CCR7, so terminally differentiated effector memory CD45RA+ cells were left out. Sequences were obtained from naive CD8+ T cells sorted from blood. These receptor sequences come from a man between 18 and 35 years old in good health.

This chain connects TRBV29-1 to TRBJ1-2; D is possibly TRBD1 (6 bases). The CDR3 covers 13 residues. Germline lookup yields CDR1 SQVTM and CDR2 ANQGSEA. V dropped 0 bases and J dropped 5 bases, with 10 bases sitting between them. CDR3 nucleotides: TGCAGCGTTGAAGATTGGACAGCTTATGGCTACACCTTC. Its translation is CSVEDWTAYGYTF.

V is TRBV27 and J is TRBJ1-6, with D possibly matching TRBD1 (5 bases). Trimming took off 7 bases at V and 5 bases at J, with 15 bases between the two ends. The CDR3 is 15 amino acids. Germline CDR1 is MNHEY and CDR2 is SMNVEV (reference sequence). DNA of the CDR3: TGTGCCAGCACCCCGGACACACCGAATAATTCACCCCTCCACTTT. Encoded protein: CASTPDTPNNSPLHF.

In DNA form, the CDR3 reads TGCGCCAGCAGCTTGAATCTAGCGGCCTACGAGCAGTACTTC. Translation: CASSLNLAAYEQYF. The chain recombines TRBV5-1 with TRBJ2-7; 7 bases align to TRBD2. Looked up from germline, CDR1 is SGHRS and CDR2 is YFSETQ. CDR3 length: 14 residues. J lost 2 bases, V lost 1 base, and 3 bases had no gene match.

V is TRBV7-9 and J is TRBJ2-3; TRBD2 matches at 8 bases. Germline V gene data show CDR1 as SEHNR and CDR2 as FQNEAQ (reference sequence). The CDR3 sequence is 15 residues long. J gave up 5 bases and V 6 bases, and 10 bases lay outside the gene matches. The CDR3, as DNA: TGTGCCAGCAGGCCACCGGGGGGGCGGGAAGATACGCAGTATTTT. Its translation is CASRPPGGREDTQYF.

This chain uses TRBV28 with TRBJ1-1; D is unclear. The V and J ends lost 5 bases and 1 base respectively, with 14 bases between them. Germline V gene lookup returns CDR1 MDHEN and CDR2 SYDVKM. CDR3 size: 15 residues. CDR3 sequence: CASSPLSAGNTEAFF. The CDR3 DNA sequence: TGTGCCAGCAGTCCATTATCGGCGGGGAACACTGAAGCTTTCTTT.

The count of this clone is one. This chain uses TRBV7-2 with TRBJ1-1; D unresolved. The CDR3 is 14 residues long. V lost 3 bases, J lost 2 bases, and 10 bases lay in between. Germline CDR1 reads SGHTA; CDR2 reads FQGNSA. The CDR3 is CASSFLLSNTEAFF. The DNA for the CDR3 is TGTGCCAGCAGCTTTCTCCTTAGTAACACTGAAGCTTTCTTT.

This clone was observed a single time. The J gene is TRBJ2-1, the V gene TRBV2; 8 nucleotides line up with TRBD1. The CDR3 is made up of 14 amino acids. Germline loops: CDR1 SNHLY, CDR2 FYNNEI. The V gene end was trimmed by 8 bases and the J gene end by 0 bases; junction bases not matched to a gene: 3. The CDR3 DNA follows: TGTGCCAGCCTTGGGACAGGCTCCTACAATGAGCAGTTCTTC. Translating it yields CASLGTGSYNEQFF. Together with reference TRBV2 and TRBJ2-1, the CDR3 gives the full variable domain: EPEVTQTPSHQVTQMGQEVILRCVPISNHLYFYWYRQILGQKVEFLVSFYNNEISEKSEIFDDQFSVERPDGSNFTLKIRSTKLEDSAMYFCASLGTGSYNEQFFGPGTRLTVL.

This sequence joins TRBV27 and TRBJ1-1, with D unresolved. The CDR3 runs to 13 residues. Deletions cut 7 bases from V and 1 base from J, with 10 bases between. The germline gives CDR1 MNHEY, CDR2 SMNVEV (reference sequence). The CDR3 loop is CASTLDPNTEAFF. CDR3 DNA: TGTGCCAGCACCCTGGACCCGAACACTGAAGCTTTCTTT.

The chain uses TRBV20-1 and TRBJ1-1; D is unclear. This CDR3 spans 11 amino acids. Germline loops: CDR1 DFQATT, CDR2 SNEGSKA (reference sequence). Trimming removed 2 bases from V and 6 bases from J, with 7 bases in between. The CDR3 is CSARKVAEAFF. CDR3 DNA: TGCAGTGCTAGAAAAGTTGCTGAAGCTTTCTTT.

This clone showed up just once. The chain couples TRBV15 to TRBJ1-1, with no clear D. Germline V gene lookup returns CDR1 LNHNV and CDR2 YYDKDF (reference sequence). V lost 5 bases and J 3 bases, leaving 10 bases between the germline ends. The CDR3 contains 13 residues. In DNA, the CDR3 is TGTGCCACCAGCTTCGGAGGCGACACTGAAGCTTTCTTT. It codes for CATSFGGDTEAFF.

This clone was picked up one time. In DNA, the CDR3 is TGCGCCAGCAGTTCAGGGGGCGCGAACACTGAAGCTTTCTTT. The encoded protein is CASSSGGANTEAFF. The chain has TRBV4-1 and TRBJ1-1; TRBD1 aligns across 8 bases. With 6 bases clipped from V and 1 base from J, the junction kept 4 bases outside the gene matches. CDR3 length equals 14 residues. Germline CDR1 MGHRA, CDR2 YSYEKL.

Comment on this clone: Other DNA sequences within the sample encode an identical CDR3. V usage is TRBV9 and J usage is TRBJ2-1; no reliable D call. CDR3 size: 15 residues. Trimming pared 0 bases from V and 0 bases from J, leaving 7 bases between. From germline, CDR1 is SGDLS and CDR2 YYNGEE. Here the CDR3 DNA reads TGTGCCAGCAGCGTAGACATTAGCTCCTACAATGAGCAGTTCTTC. Translating gives CASSVDISSYNEQFF.

V is TRBV30 and J is TRBJ1-5; the D is unclear. Trimming pared 5 bases from V and 6 bases from J, leaving 17 bases between. CDR3 length: 14 amino acids. CDR1 and CDR2 (germline): GTSNPN, SVGIG (reference sequence). This CDR3 is CAWGWEDLGQPQHF. The CDR3 DNA reads TGTGCCTGGGGCTGGGAGGATCTCGGTCAGCCCCAGCATTTT.

The genes are TRBV14 and TRBJ1-1; 7 bases line up with TRBD1. Germline CDR1 is SGHDN and CDR2 is FVKESK. V gave up 4 bases and J gave up 7 bases; unmatched junction bases: 15. The CDR3 is 16 amino acids. Here the CDR3 DNA reads TGTGCCAGCAGCCCGATAAAAGGGGGCGGGGGAGATGAAGCTTTCTTT. Amino acid sequence: CASSPIKGGGGDEAFF.

The chain couples TRBV27 to TRBJ2-1, with D possibly being TRBD1 (6 bases). The CDR3 is 13 residues long. The germline V gene has CDR1 MNHEY and CDR2 SMNVEV (reference sequence). Trimming took off 6 bases at V and 10 bases at J, with 16 bases between the two ends. The CDR3 region has the DNA TGTGCCAGCAGCATTACAGGGTCCGACGAGCAGTTCTTC. Encoded protein: CASSITGSDEQFF.

The chain recombines TRBV6-5 with TRBJ1-2; 8 bases are a match to TRBD1. The CDR3 contains 13 residues. Germline CDR1 reads MNHEY; CDR2 reads SVGAGI. With 8 bases clipped from V and 6 bases from J, the junction kept 8 bases outside the gene matches. CDR3 bases: TGTGCCAGCGCCGGAGGACAGGGTAATGGCTACACCTTC. Encoded protein: CASAGGQGNGYTF.

This chain uses TRBV7-3 with TRBJ2-3; the match to TRBD2 covers 9 bases. This CDR3 comprises 16 residues. The trim removed 1 base at V and 1 base at J, leaving 3 bases unmatched. Looked up from germline, CDR1 is SGHTA and CDR2 is FQGTGA. The CDR3 DNA reads TGTGCCAGCAGCTTAATAGGCGGGGGGGGCACAGATACGCAGTATTTT. Protein sequence: CASSLIGGGGTDTQYF.

A single count supports this clone. The V gene is TRBV29-1, the J gene TRBJ2-3; TRBD1 might be the D (5 bases). V was shortened by 4 bases and J by 4 bases, with 15 bases between the two germline ends. The CDR3 extends over 14 amino acids. The germline V gene encodes CDR1 SQVTM and CDR2 ANQGSEA. This CDR3 is CSVGGKGVADTQYF. In nucleotides, the CDR3 is TGCAGCGTTGGAGGAAAAGGGGTGGCAGATACGCAGTATTTT.

This chain links TRBV7-9 with TRBJ2-7; the match to TRBD2 covers 14 bases. The CDR3 runs 18 residues. Germline V gene data show CDR1 as SEHNR and CDR2 as FQNEAQ (reference sequence). V dropped 5 bases and J dropped 4; count of bases not matched to a gene: 13. For the CDR3, the DNA is TGTGCCAGCAGCCCCGGGACTAGCGGGAGCGCCCCCCCGTACGAGCAGTACTTC. Its protein product is CASSPGTSGSAPPYEQYF.

Concerning this clone: This same CDR3 is encoded by further DNA sequences in the sample. This chain links TRBV13 with TRBJ1-4, with D possibly being TRBD1 (5 bases). This CDR3 region has 13 residues. CDR1 and CDR2 (germline): PRHDT, FYEKMQ (reference sequence). V was clipped by 1 base and J by 5 bases, with 5 bases between them. CDR3 sequence: CASSLEGNEKLFF. The CDR3 coding sequence is TGTGCCAGCAGCTTAGAGGGGAATGAAAAACTGTTTTTT.

The chain joins TRBV7-8 to TRBJ2-7, with D uncertain. With 5 bases removed from V and 5 bases from J, the gap between germline ends came to 10 bases. CDR1 and CDR2 from the germline V gene are SGHVS and FQNEAQ. There are 12 residues in the CDR3. CDR3 coding DNA: TGTGCCAGCAGCACCGGCGTTGACGAGCAGTACTTC. Residues: CASSTGVDEQYF.

This clone appeared a single time. The rearrangement links TRBV2 to TRBJ2-7, with 7 bases that match TRBD2. From germline, CDR1 is SNHLY and CDR2 FYNNEI. The CDR3 contains 14 residues. V gave up 5 bases and J gave up 3 bases; unmatched junction bases: 7. The CDR3 nucleotides read TGTGCCAGCAGTTTTACTAGCGCGGACTACGAGCAGTACTTC. This encodes CASSFTSADYEQYF.